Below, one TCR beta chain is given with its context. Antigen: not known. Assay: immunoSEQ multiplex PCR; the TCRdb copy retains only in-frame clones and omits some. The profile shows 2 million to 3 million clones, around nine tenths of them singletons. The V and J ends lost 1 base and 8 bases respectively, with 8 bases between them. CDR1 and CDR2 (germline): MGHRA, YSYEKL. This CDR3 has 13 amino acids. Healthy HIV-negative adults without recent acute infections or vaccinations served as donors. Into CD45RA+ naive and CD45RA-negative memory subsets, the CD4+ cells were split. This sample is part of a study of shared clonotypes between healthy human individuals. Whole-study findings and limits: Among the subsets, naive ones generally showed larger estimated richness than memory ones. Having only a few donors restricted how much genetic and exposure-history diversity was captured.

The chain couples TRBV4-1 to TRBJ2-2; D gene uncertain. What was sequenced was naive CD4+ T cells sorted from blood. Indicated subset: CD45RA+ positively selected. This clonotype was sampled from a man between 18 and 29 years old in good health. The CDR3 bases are TGCGCCAGCAGCCAAGTACTTGGGGGGGAGCTGTTTTTT. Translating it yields CASSQVLGGELFF.